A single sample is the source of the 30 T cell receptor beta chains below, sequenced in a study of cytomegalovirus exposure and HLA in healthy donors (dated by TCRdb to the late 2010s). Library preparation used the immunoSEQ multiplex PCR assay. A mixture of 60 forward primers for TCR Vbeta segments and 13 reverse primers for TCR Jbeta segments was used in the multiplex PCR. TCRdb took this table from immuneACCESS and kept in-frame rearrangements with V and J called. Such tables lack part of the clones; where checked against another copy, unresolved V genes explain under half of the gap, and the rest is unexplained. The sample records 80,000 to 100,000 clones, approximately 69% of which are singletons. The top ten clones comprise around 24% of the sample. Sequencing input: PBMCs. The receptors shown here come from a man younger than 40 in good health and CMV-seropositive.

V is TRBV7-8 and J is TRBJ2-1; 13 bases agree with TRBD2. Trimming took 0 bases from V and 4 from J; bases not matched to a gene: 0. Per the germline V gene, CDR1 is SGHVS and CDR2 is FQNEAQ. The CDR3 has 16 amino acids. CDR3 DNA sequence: TGTGCCAGCAGCTTAGCGGGACTAGCGGGGTACAATGAGCAGTTCTTC. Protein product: CASSLAGLAGYNEQFF.

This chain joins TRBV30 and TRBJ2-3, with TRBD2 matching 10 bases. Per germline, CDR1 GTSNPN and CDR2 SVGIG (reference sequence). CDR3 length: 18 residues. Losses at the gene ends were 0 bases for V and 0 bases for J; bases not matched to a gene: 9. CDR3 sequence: CAWSVGGTSVPSTDTQYF. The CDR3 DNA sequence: TGTGCCTGGAGTGTAGGCGGGACTAGCGTTCCTAGCACAGATACGCAGTATTTT.

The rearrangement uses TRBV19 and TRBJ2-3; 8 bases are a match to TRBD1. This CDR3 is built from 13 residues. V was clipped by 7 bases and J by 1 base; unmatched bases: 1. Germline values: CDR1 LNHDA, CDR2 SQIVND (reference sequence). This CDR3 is CASKTGGTDTQYF. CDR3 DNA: TGTGCCAGTAAGACAGGGGGCACAGATACGCAGTATTTT. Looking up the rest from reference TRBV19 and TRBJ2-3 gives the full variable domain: DGGITQSPKYLFRKEGQNVTLSCEQNLNHDAMYWYRQDPGQGLRLIYYSQIVNDFQKGDIAEGYSVSREKKESFPLTVTSAQKNPTAFYLCASKTGGTDTQYFGPGTRLTVL.

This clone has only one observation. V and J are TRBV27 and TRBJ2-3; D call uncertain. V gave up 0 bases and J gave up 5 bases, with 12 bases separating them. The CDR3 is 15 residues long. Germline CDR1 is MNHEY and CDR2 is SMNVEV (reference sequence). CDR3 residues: CASSLSRIFGDTQYF. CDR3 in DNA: TGTGCCAGCAGTTTATCGAGGATTTTTGGAGATACGCAGTATTTT.

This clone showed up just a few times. The CDR3 nucleotides read TGTGCCAGCAGCTTAGATATCGGGACAGACTACGAGCAGTACTTC. It specifies CASSLDIGTDYEQYF. The chain uses TRBV7-8 and TRBJ2-7, with 7 bases identical to TRBD1. This CDR3 is 15 amino acids long. CDR1 is SGHVS and CDR2 is FQNEAQ in the germline V gene. With V trimmed by 1 base and J by 3 bases, 6 bases remained unmatched.

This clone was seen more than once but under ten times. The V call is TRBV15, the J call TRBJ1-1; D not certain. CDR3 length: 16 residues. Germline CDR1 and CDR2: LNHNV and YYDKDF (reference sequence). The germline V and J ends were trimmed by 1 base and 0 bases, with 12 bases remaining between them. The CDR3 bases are TGTGCCACCAGCAGAGTGGCTGGGAGGATGAACACTGAAGCTTTCTTT. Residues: CATSRVAGRMNTEAFF.

CDR3 sequence (DNA): TGTGCCAGCAGCTTGGGCAGTGCGGAGTTTTATGGCTACACCTTC. Translating it yields CASSLGSAEFYGYTF. V usage is TRBV5-6 and J usage is TRBJ1-2, with D uncertain. The CDR3 spans 15 residues. In germline, CDR1 is SGHDT, CDR2 YYEEEE. The V end was cut by 0 bases, the J end by 5 bases, with 14 bases between.

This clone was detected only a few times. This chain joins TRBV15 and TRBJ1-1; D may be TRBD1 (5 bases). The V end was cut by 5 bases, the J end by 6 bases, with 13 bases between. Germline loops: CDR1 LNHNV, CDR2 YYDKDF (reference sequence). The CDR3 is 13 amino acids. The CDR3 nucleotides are TGTGCCACCAGCCAGGGAGGAGGGGCTGAAGCTTTCTTT. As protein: CATSQGGGAEAFF.

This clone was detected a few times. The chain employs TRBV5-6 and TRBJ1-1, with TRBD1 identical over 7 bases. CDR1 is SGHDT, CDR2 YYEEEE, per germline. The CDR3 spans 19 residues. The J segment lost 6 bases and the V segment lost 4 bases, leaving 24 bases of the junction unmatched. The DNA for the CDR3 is TGTGCCAGCAGCCGGTACCTTCACAGGGGCCGTGAATCGGGCGCTGAAGCTTTCTTT. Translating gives CASSRYLHRGRESGAEAFF.

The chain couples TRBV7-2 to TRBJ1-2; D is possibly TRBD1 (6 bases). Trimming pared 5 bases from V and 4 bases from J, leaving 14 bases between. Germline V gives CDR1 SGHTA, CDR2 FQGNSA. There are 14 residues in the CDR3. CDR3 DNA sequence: TGTGCCAGCAGCCTGAGGACAGCAATCTATGGCTACACCTTC. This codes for CASSLRTAIYGYTF.

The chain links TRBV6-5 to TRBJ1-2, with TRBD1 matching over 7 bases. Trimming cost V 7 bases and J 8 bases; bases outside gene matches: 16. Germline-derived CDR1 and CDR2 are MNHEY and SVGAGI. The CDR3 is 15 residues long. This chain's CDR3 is CASTNLGGPSVGYTF. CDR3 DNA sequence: TGTGCCAGCACCAACTTAGGGGGCCCCTCAGTCGGCTACACCTTC.

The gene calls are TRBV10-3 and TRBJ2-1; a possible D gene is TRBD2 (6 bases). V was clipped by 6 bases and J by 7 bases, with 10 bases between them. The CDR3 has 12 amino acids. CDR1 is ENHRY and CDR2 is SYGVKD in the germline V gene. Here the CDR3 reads CAIREAGNEQFF. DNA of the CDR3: TGTGCCATCAGGGAGGCGGGGAATGAGCAGTTCTTC.

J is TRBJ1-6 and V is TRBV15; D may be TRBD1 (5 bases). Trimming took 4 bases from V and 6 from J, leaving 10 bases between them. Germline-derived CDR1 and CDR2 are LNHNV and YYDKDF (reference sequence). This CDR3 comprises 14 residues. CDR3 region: CATSTMGLNSPLHF. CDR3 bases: TGTGCCACCAGCACGATGGGACTTAATTCACCCCTCCACTTT.

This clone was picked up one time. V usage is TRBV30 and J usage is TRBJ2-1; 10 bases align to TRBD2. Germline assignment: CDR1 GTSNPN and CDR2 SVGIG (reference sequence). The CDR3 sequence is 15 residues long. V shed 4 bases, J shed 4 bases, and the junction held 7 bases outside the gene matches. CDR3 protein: CAWTEGSGGYNEQFF. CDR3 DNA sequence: TGTGCCTGGACCGAAGGTAGCGGGGGGTACAATGAGCAGTTCTTC. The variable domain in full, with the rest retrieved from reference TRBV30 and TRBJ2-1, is SQTIHQWPATLVQPVGSPLSLECTVEGTSNPNLYWYRQAAGRGLQLLFYSVGIGQISSEVPQNLSASRPQDRQFILSSKKLLLSDSGFYLCAWTEGSGGYNEQFFGPGTRLTVL.

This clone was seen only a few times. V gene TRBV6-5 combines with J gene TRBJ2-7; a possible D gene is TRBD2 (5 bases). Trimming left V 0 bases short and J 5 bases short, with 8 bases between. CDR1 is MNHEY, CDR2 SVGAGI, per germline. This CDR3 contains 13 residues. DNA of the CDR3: TGTGCCAGCAGTTACTCGAGGGTCCACGAGCAGTACTTC. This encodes CASSYSRVHEQYF.

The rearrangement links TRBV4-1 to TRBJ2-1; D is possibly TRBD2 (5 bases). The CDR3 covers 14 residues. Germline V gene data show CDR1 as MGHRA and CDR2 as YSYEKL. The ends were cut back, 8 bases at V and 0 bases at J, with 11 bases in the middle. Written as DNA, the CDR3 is TGCGCCAGCTCCCTAGGGAGCTCCTACAATGAGCAGTTCTTC. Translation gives CASSLGSSYNEQFF.

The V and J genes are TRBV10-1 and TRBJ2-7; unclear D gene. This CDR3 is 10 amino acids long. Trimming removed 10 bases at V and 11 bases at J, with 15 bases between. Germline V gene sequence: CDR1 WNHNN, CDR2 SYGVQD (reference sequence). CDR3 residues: CAIAGQVKYF. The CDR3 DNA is TGCGCCATCGCCGGTCAGGTAAAGTACTTC.

The CDR3 DNA reads TGTGCCAGCAGCCAAGTACCGGGCCGGGGGTCCTACGAGCAGTACTTC. Its protein is CASSQVPGRGSYEQYF. The chain recombines TRBV14 with TRBJ2-7, with D perhaps TRBD2 (6 bases). Trimming left V 1 base short and J 1 base short, with 14 bases between. This CDR3 is 16 amino acids long. CDR1 is SGHDN and CDR2 is FVKESK in the germline V gene.

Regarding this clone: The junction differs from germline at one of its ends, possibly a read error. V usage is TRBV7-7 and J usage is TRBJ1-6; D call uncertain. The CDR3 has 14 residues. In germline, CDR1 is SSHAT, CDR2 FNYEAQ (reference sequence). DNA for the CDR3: TGTGCTAGCAGCTTAGGAGGGCTTAATTCACCCCTCCACTTT. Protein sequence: CASSLGGLNSPLHF.

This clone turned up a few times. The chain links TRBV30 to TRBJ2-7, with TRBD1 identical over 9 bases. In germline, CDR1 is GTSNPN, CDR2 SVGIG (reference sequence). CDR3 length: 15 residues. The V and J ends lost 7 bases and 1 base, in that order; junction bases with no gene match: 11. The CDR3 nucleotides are TGTGCCTTGTCCGGGACAGGGAGCTTTTCCTACGAGCAGTACTTC. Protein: CALSGTGSFSYEQYF.

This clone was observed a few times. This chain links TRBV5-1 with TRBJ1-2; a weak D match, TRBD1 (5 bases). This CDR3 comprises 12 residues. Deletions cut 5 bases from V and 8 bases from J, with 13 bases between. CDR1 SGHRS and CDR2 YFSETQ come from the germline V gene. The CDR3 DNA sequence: TGCGCCAGCAGTCTGGCGGGGGACGGCTACACCTTC. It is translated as CASSLAGDGYTF.

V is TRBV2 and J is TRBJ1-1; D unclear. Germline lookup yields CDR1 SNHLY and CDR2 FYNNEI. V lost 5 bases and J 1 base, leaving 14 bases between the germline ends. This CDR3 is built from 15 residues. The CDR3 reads CASSFDIGPNTEAFF. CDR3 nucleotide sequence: TGTGCCAGCAGTTTCGACATTGGGCCGAACACTGAAGCTTTCTTT. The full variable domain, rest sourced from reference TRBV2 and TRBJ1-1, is EPEVTQTPSHQVTQMGQEVILRCVPISNHLYFYWYRQILGQKVEFLVSFYNNEISEKSEIFDDQFSVERPDGSNFTLKIRSTKLEDSAMYFCASSFDIGPNTEAFFGQGTRLTVV.

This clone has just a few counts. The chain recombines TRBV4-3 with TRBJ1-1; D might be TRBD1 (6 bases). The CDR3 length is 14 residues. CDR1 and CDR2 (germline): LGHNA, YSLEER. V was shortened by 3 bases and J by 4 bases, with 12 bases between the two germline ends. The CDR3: CASSHELQGTEAFF. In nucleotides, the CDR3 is TGCGCCAGCAGCCATGAATTACAGGGCACTGAAGCTTTCTTT.

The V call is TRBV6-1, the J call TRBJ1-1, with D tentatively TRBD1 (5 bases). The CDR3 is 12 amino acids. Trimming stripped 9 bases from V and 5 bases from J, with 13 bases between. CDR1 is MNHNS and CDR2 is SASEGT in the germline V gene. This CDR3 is CASHQGRTEAFF. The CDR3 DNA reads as TGTGCCAGTCATCAGGGAAGGACTGAAGCTTTCTTT.

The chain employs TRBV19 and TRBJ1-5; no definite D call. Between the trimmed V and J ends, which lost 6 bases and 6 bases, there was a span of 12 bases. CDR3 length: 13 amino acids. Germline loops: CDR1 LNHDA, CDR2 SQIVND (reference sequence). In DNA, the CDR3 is TGTGCCAGTAGCCCCTCAGCGGGTCAGCCCCAGCATTTT. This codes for CASSPSAGQPQHF.

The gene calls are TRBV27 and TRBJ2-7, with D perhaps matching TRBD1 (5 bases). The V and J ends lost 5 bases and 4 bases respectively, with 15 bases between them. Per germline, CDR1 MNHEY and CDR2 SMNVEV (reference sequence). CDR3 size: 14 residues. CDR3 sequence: CASSPTEPSYEQYF. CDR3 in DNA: TGTGCCAGCAGTCCGACAGAACCCAGTTACGAGCAGTACTTC.

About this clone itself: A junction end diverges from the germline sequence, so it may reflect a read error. CDR3 coding DNA: TGTGCCTGGAGTGTTGGGGGGTCGGGGCCCCAGAATTTT. Translating gives CAWSVGGSGPQNF. The chain combines TRBV30 with TRBJ1-5; possibly TRBD1 for D (5 bases). The CDR3 runs to 13 residues. In germline, CDR1 is GTSNPN, CDR2 SVGIG (reference sequence).

CDR3 residues: CASSEGALGAQPQHF. DNA for the CDR3: TGTGCCAGCAGTGAAGGAGCATTAGGGGCTCAGCCCCAGCATTTT. This chain connects TRBV6-1 to TRBJ1-5; D perhaps matches TRBD1 (5 bases). This CDR3 contains 15 residues. Trimming removed 1 base from V and 6 bases from J, with 13 bases in between. CDR1 MNHNS and CDR2 SASEGT come from the germline V gene.

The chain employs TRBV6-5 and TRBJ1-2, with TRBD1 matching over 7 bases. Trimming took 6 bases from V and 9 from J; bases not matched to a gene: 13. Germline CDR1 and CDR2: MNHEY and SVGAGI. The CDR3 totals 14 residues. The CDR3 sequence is CASSPSGGPNSYTF. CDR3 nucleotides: TGTGCCAGCAGCCCCTCAGGGGGGCCCAACAGCTACACCTTC.

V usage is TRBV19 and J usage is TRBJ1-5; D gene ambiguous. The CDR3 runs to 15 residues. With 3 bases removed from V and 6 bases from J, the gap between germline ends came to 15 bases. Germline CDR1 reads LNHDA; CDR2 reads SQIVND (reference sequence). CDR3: CASSIEQARSQPQHF. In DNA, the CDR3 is TGTGCCAGTAGTATCGAGCAGGCCCGAAGTCAGCCCCAGCATTTT.